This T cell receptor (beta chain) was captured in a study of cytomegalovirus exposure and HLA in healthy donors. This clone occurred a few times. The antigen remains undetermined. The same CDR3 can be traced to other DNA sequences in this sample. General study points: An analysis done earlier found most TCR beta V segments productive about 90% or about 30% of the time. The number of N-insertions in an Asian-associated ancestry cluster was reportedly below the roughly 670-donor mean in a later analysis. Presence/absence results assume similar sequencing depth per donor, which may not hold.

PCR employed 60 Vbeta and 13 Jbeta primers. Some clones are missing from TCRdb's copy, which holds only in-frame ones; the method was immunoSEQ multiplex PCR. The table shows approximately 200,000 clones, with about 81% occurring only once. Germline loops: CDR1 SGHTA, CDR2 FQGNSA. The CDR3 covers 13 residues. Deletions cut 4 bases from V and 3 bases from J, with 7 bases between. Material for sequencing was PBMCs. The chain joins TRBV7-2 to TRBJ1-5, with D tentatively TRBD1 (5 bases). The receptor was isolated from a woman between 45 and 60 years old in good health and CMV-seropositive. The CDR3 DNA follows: TGTGCCAGCAGCTCACAGGTCAATCAGCCCCAGCATTTT. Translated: CASSSQVNQPQHF.